Shown below are 6 T cell receptor beta chains from a single sample sequenced in a study of CD8 T cells in Susac syndrome. Random hexamers served to reverse transcribe about 0.5 to 1 ug RNA. TCRdb processed the immunoSEQ multiplex PCR reads anew with MiXCR; each CDR3 protein has one entry. The data hold around 270,000 distinct CDR3 sequences, with around nine tenths observed a single time. Sequenced material: CD8+ T cells from PBMCs. These receptors originate from a human donor with multiple sclerosis.

V and J are TRBV12-3 or TRBV12-4 and TRBJ2-7; D unclear. The CDR3 runs 11 residues. The ends were cut back, 4 bases at V and 6 bases at J, with 7 bases in the middle. The CDR3: CASSSFPEQYF. DNA for the CDR3: TGTGCCAGCAGTTCCTTCCCCGAGCAGTACTTC.

The J gene is TRBJ2-1, the V gene TRBV2; the match to TRBD2 covers 7 bases. The germline V gene encodes CDR1 SNHLY and CDR2 FYNNEI. The CDR3 sequence is 15 residues long. V was clipped by 7 bases and J by 4 bases; unmatched bases: 10. The CDR3 region has the DNA TGTGCCAGCATCTCATCGTCTAGCGGTTACAATGAGCAGTTCTTC. Translating gives CASISSSSGYNEQFF. Full variable domain (rest looked up from reference TRBV2 and TRBJ2-1): EPEVTQTPSHQVTQMGQEVILRCVPISNHLYFYWYRQILGQKVEFLVSFYNNEISEKSEIFDDQFSVERPDGSNFTLKIRSTKLEDSAMYFCASISSSSGYNEQFFGPGTRLTVL.

The chain combines TRBV13 with TRBJ2-3; D might be TRBD2 (5 bases). Germline V gene lookup returns CDR1 PRHDT and CDR2 FYEKMQ (reference sequence). V gave up 5 bases and J gave up 3 bases, with 12 bases separating them. The CDR3 is made up of 14 amino acids. Here the CDR3 DNA reads TGTGCCAGCAGCCTCCCCGAGGGAACAGATACGCAGTATTTT. Translated, it gives CASSLPEGTDTQYF.

The chain joins TRBV11-2 to TRBJ2-2, with 16 bases matching TRBD2. Germline trimming cut 1 base from V and 3 bases from J; bases unmatched to any gene: 8. The germline V gene has CDR1 SGHAT and CDR2 FQNNGV. The CDR3 sequence is 20 residues long. The CDR3 is CASSLGGTSGRAEYTGELFF. The CDR3 DNA is TGTGCCAGCAGCTTAGGCGGGACTAGCGGGAGGGCCGAGTACACCGGGGAGCTGTTTTTT.

The CDR3 protein is CASSSEAGRLQYF. Written as DNA, the CDR3 is TGTGCCAGCAGCTCCGAGGCCGGACGTCTGCAGTACTTC. This sequence joins TRBV13 and TRBJ2-7, with D uncertain. CDR3 length: 13 residues. V was trimmed by 4 bases and J by 9 bases, leaving 16 bases between them. From germline, CDR1 is PRHDT and CDR2 FYEKMQ (reference sequence).

This clonotype was seen more than once but under ten times. The rearrangement links TRBV28 to TRBJ2-7, with D unresolved. The CDR3 extends over 10 amino acids. Trimming took 3 bases from V and 6 from J, leaving 3 bases between them. The germline CDR1 and CDR2 sequences are MDHEN and SYDVKM. The CDR3 region is CASSLGEQYF. DNA for the CDR3: TGTGCCAGCAGTTTGGGCGAGCAGTACTTC.